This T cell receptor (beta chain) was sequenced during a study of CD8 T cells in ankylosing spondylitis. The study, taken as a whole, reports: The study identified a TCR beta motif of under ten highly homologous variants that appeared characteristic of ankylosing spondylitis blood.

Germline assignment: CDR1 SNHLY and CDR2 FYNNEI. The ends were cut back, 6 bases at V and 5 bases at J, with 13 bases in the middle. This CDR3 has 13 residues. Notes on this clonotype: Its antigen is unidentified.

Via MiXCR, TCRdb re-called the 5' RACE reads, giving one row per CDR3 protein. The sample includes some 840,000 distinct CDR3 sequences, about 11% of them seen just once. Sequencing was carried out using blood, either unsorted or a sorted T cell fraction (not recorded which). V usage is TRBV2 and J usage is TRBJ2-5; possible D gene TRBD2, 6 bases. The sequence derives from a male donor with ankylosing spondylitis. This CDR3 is CASRATRLETQYF. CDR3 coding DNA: TGTGCCAGCAGAGCGACTAGATTGGAGACCCAGTACTTC. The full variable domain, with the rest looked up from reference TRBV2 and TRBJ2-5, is EPEVTQTPSHQVTQMGQEVILRCVPISNHLYFYWYRQILGQKVEFLVSFYNNEISEKSEIFDDQFSVERPDGSNFTLKIRSTKLEDSAMYFCASRATRLETQYFGPGTRLLVL.